This T cell receptor beta chain was sequenced in a study of Tregs in tolerant kidney transplant recipients. Findings and caveats of the study: Antigen-driven expansion was suggested because donor-specific Tregs expanded more than all Tregs in tolerant patients.

Unstimulated Tregs (CD4+CD25+CD127-) and CD4+CD25- non-Tregs were sorted from PBMCs. Note on this clone: The target antigen is unknown.

Data came from immunoSEQ multiplex PCR; TCRdb stores just in-frame clones and leaves some out. This sample has 50,000 to 85,000 clones, with 92% found just once. V lost 4 bases to trimming and J lost 3 bases, with 7 bases between them. CDR3 length: 12 amino acids. The germline V gene has CDR1 SGDLS and CDR2 YYNGEE. Sequenced here: CD8+ T cells from blood, sampled before the transplant. V is TRBV9 and J is TRBJ1-1; no clear D gene. The TCR originated in a human donor who received a combined kidney and bone marrow transplant. Here the CDR3 DNA reads TGTGCCAGCAGCAAGGGAGACACTGAAGCTTTCTTT. Translating it yields CASSKGDTEAFF.